A single sample is the source of the 29 T cell receptor beta chains below, sequenced in a study of cytomegalovirus exposure and HLA in healthy donors. PCR amplification relied on 60 Vbeta primers (plus 13 Jbeta primers). Produced via immunoSEQ multiplex PCR; TCRdb's table is partial and in-frame only. In the table there are 90,000 to 120,000 clones, more than 75% of which are singletons. Material: PBMCs. The receptor source for this set is a man aged 25-45 years in good health and CMV-seropositive.

This chain connects TRBV18 to TRBJ1-1, with D unresolved. The CDR3 is made up of 15 amino acids. Germline values: CDR1 KGHSH, CDR2 LQKENI. V lost 3 bases and J lost 1, with 12 bases in between. The CDR3 DNA is TGTGCCAGCTCACCTACTCCTTCAGGGAACACTGAAGCTTTCTTT. It is translated as CASSPTPSGNTEAFF. Full variable domain (missing parts from reference TRBV18 and TRBJ1-1): NAGVMQNPRHLVRRRGQEARLRCSPMKGHSHVYWYRQLPEEGLKFMVYLQKENIIDESGMPKERFSAEFPKEGPSILRIQQVVRGDSAAYFCASSPTPSGNTEAFFGQGTRLTVV.

The CDR3 reads CASRIRELGSSLNGYTF. The CDR3 nucleotides read TGCGCCAGCAGGATCCGTGAGTTGGGCTCCTCTCTCAATGGCTACACCTTC. The chain uses TRBV5-1 and TRBJ1-2, with unresolved D. This CDR3 region has 17 residues. Between the trimmed V and J ends, which lost 5 bases and 6 bases, there was a span of 26 bases. Germline V gives CDR1 SGHRS, CDR2 YFSETQ.

This chain joins TRBV5-6 and TRBJ2-1, with D unclear. This CDR3 region has 14 residues. Germline lookup yields CDR1 SGHDT and CDR2 YYEEEE. V was pared by 2 bases and J by 0 bases, with 6 bases between. The DNA for the CDR3 is TGTGCCAGCAGCTTTACGAGCTCCTACAATGAGCAGTTCTTC. Protein product: CASSFTSSYNEQFF.

This clone was observed a handful of times. The gene calls are TRBV7-9 and TRBJ1-1; perhaps TRBD1 as D (6 bases). The V gene lost 5 bases and the J gene lost 4 bases, with 17 bases spanning the gap. The CDR3 runs 15 residues. The germline CDR1 and CDR2 sequences are SEHNR and FQNEAQ (reference sequence). CDR3 region: CASSIVRGAGTEAFF. The CDR3 bases are TGTGCCAGCAGCATCGTCCGGGGGGCGGGCACTGAAGCTTTCTTT.

The chain joins TRBV10-3 to TRBJ1-4; TRBD1 is a possible D gene (5 bases). Germline V gene lookup returns CDR1 ENHRY and CDR2 SYGVKD. V shed 6 bases and J shed 0 bases, with 11 bases lying between them. CDR3 length: 15 residues. Here the CDR3 reads CAIRITGATNEKLFF. CDR3 DNA sequence: TGTGCCATCAGAATAACAGGAGCAACTAATGAAAAACTGTTTTTT.

The chain employs TRBV13 and TRBJ1-2, with 7 bases fitting TRBD1. The CDR3 contains 15 residues. Looked up from germline, CDR1 is PRHDT and CDR2 is FYEKMQ (reference sequence). V shed 5 bases, J shed 4 bases, and the junction held 10 bases outside the gene matches. The chain's CDR3 is CASSVAGGDSYGYTF. The CDR3 bases are TGTGCCAGCAGCGTAGCCGGAGGGGACAGCTATGGCTACACCTTC. Full variable domain (rest looked up from reference TRBV13 and TRBJ1-2): AAGVIQSPRHLIKEKRETATLKCYPIPRHDTVYWYQQGPGQDPQFLISFYEKMQSDKGSIPDRFSAQQFSDYHSELNMSSLELGDSALYFCASSVAGGDSYGYTFGSGTRLTVV.

The J gene is TRBJ1-1, the V gene TRBV9; tentatively, D is TRBD1 (5 bases). This CDR3 contains 12 residues. Germline values: CDR1 SGDLS, CDR2 YYNGEE. Between the trimmed V and J ends, which lost 1 base and 10 bases, there was a span of 11 bases. CDR3 sequence: CASSVYRMGAFF. CDR3 bases: TGTGCCAGCAGCGTATACAGGATGGGAGCTTTCTTT.

This clone turned up a few times. This sequence joins TRBV2 and TRBJ2-2; a weak D match, TRBD1 (6 bases). V gave up 0 bases and J gave up 5 bases, with 10 bases separating them. The CDR3 contains 15 residues. Germline V CDR1 and CDR2: SNHLY, FYNNEI. The CDR3 sequence is CASSEASQGTGELFF. The CDR3 nucleotides are TGTGCCAGCAGTGAAGCGTCTCAGGGGACCGGGGAGCTGTTTTTT.

This rearrangement joins TRBV12-5 to TRBJ2-7; D may be TRBD2 (5 bases). V lost 2 bases and J 0 bases, leaving 8 bases between the germline ends. Germline V lookup: CDR1 LGHNT, CDR2 FRNRAP. This CDR3 is 14 amino acids long. CDR3 amino acids: CASGLTGDSYEQYF. CDR3 DNA: TGTGCTAGTGGTTTGACCGGGGACTCCTACGAGCAGTACTTC.

This clone was recorded a few times. The chain joins TRBV4-1 to TRBJ2-7, with 8 bases lining up with TRBD2. The germline gives CDR1 MGHRA, CDR2 YSYEKL. The V and J ends lost 0 bases and 6 bases, in that order; junction bases with no gene match: 7. The CDR3 runs to 15 residues. The CDR3 DNA follows: TGCGCCAGCAGCCAAGATCCGCGGGGGGCGGCCGAGCAGTACTTC. It is translated as CASSQDPRGAAEQYF.

The V and J genes are TRBV7-9 and TRBJ1-5; maybe TRBD1 (6 bases). V gave up 10 bases and J gave up 6 bases, with 16 bases separating them. This CDR3 comprises 13 residues. The germline V gene encodes CDR1 SEHNR and CDR2 FQNEAQ (reference sequence). CDR3 sequence reads: CAITTGLGQPQHF. In DNA, the CDR3 is TGTGCCATAACTACAGGGCTTGGTCAGCCCCAGCATTTT.

The rearrangement links TRBV19 to TRBJ2-7; possibly TRBD1 for D (5 bases). The germline gives CDR1 LNHDA, CDR2 SQIVND (reference sequence). The V end was cut by 6 bases, the J end by 2 bases, with 20 bases between. This CDR3 region has 16 residues. The CDR3 bases are TGTGCCAGTAGCTCCGTTCGACAGAGTACAACCTACGAGCAGTACTTC. Protein product: CASSSVRQSTTYEQYF. The complete variable domain, with remaining parts taken from reference TRBV19 and TRBJ2-7, reads DGGITQSPKYLFRKEGQNVTLSCEQNLNHDAMYWYRQDPGQGLRLIYYSQIVNDFQKGDIAEGYSVSREKKESFPLTVTSAQKNPTAFYLCASSSVRQSTTYEQYFGPGTRLTVT.

The chain couples TRBV10-3 to TRBJ1-6; D is possibly TRBD1 (5 bases). CDR1 is ENHRY and CDR2 is SYGVKD in the germline V gene. Trimming took off 6 bases at V and 7 bases at J, with 16 bases between the two ends. This CDR3 is 15 amino acids long. CDR3: CAIRGQGAANSPLHF. The CDR3, as DNA: TGTGCCATCAGGGGGCAAGGGGCTGCGAATTCACCCCTCCACTTT.

This clone was counted once. The chain couples TRBV5-1 to TRBJ1-4, with 10 positions matching TRBD1. Trimming took 4 bases from V and 2 from J; bases not matched to a gene: 11. In germline, CDR1 is SGHRS, CDR2 YFSETQ. The CDR3 loop spans 18 amino acids. The CDR3 spells CASSPGQGWGTTNEKLFF. The DNA for the CDR3 is TGCGCCAGCAGCCCGGGACAGGGGTGGGGAACTACTAATGAAAAACTGTTTTTT.

The chain employs TRBV10-3 and TRBJ1-6, with TRBD1 matching 8 bases. The CDR3 totals 14 residues. The germline V gene has CDR1 ENHRY and CDR2 SYGVKD. Losses at the gene ends were 10 bases for V and 13 bases for J; bases not matched to a gene: 15. CDR3 nucleotide sequence: TGTGCCACCGAAACAGGACAGGGCAATAGGCCCCTCCACTTT. Translated: CATETGQGNRPLHF.

The gene calls are TRBV5-1 and TRBJ2-1; 11 bases map to TRBD2. The V segment lost 2 bases and the J segment 9 bases; nucleotides outside the gene matches: 7. Germline lookup yields CDR1 SGHRS and CDR2 YFSETQ. The CDR3 extends over 15 amino acids. For the CDR3, the DNA is TGCGCCAGCAGCTTACGTCTAGCGGGGGGACCTGAGCAGTTCTTC. Translation gives CASSLRLAGGPEQFF.

This clone has just one count. The rearrangement links TRBV2 to TRBJ2-7, with 9 nucleotides matching TRBD1. Germline values: CDR1 SNHLY, CDR2 FYNNEI. This CDR3 contains 13 residues. The J segment lost 7 bases and the V segment lost 5 bases, leaving 6 bases of the junction unmatched. The CDR3 DNA sequence: TGTGCCAGCAGTCGGGACAGGGTGTGGGAGCAGTACTTC. Residues: CASSRDRVWEQYF.

The chain combines TRBV5-1 with TRBJ1-4; tentatively, D is TRBD1 (5 bases). V was cut by 0 bases and J by 2 bases, with 8 bases left in between. This CDR3 spans 15 amino acids. CDR1 SGHRS and CDR2 YFSETQ come from the germline V gene. The CDR3 is CASSLAGHTNEKLFF. CDR3 nucleotides: TGCGCCAGCAGCTTGGCAGGACACACTAATGAAAAACTGTTTTTT.

In this sample, this clone turned up a few times. The chain is built from TRBV5-1 and TRBJ1-1; 9 nucleotides align to TRBD1. The V gene end was trimmed by 4 bases and the J gene end by 8 bases; junction bases not matched to a gene: 15. This CDR3 is built from 16 residues. CDR1 and CDR2 (germline): SGHRS, YFSETQ. The CDR3 loop is CASSPNPDRTGVEAFF. In DNA form, the CDR3 reads TGCGCCAGCAGCCCGAACCCCGACAGGACAGGGGTCGAAGCTTTCTTT. Combining the CDR3 with reference TRBV5-1 and TRBJ1-1 gives the whole variable domain KAGVTQTPRYLIKTRGQQVTLSCSPISGHRSVSWYQQTPGQGLQFLFEYFSETQRNKGNFPGRFSGRQFSNSRSEMNVSTLELGDSALYLCASSPNPDRTGVEAFFGQGTRLTVV.

This clone was seen only a few times. The V call is TRBV6-5, the J call TRBJ1-1; D perhaps matches TRBD1 (6 bases). Germline loops: CDR1 MNHEY, CDR2 SVGAGI. The CDR3 sequence is 14 residues long. V lost 0 bases and J lost 4, with 9 bases in between. DNA for the CDR3: TGTGCCAGCAGTTACTCCACAGGGCCCACTGAAGCTTTCTTT. The encoded protein is CASSYSTGPTEAFF.

The chain has TRBV7-2 and TRBJ2-2; D ambiguous. V lost 5 bases, J lost 3 bases, and 7 bases lay in between. Germline CDR1 SGHTA, CDR2 FQGNSA. This CDR3 has 13 residues. The CDR3 nucleotides read TGTGCCAGCAGCCCTTCCTACACCGGGGAGCTGTTTTTT. Its translation: CASSPSYTGELFF.

The chain has TRBV5-5 and TRBJ1-5; D is unclear. The CDR3 has 13 amino acids. CDR1 and CDR2 from the germline V gene are SGHKS and YYEKEE (reference sequence). Trimming left V 0 bases short and J 5 bases short, with 6 bases between. CDR3: CASSLVADQPQHF. In nucleotides, the CDR3 is TGTGCCAGCAGCTTGGTAGCGGATCAGCCCCAGCATTTT.

This clone is a singleton in its sample. The junction departs from germline at one end; a sequencing error may be responsible. The genes are TRBV5-1 and TRBJ2-4, with 7 bases aligning to TRBD1. This CDR3 has 12 amino acids. Germline CDR1 reads SGHRS; CDR2 reads YFSETQ. The CDR3 DNA sequence: TGCGCCAGCCGGACAGGCGAAAACAGTCAGTACTTC. Its protein is CASRTGENSQYF.

This chain joins TRBV4-1 and TRBJ2-1; tentative D call: TRBD2 (6 bases). Germline V gene lookup returns CDR1 MGHRA and CDR2 YSYEKL. V dropped 4 bases and J dropped 7 bases, with 17 bases sitting between them. The CDR3 sequence is 15 residues long. For the CDR3, the DNA is TGCGCCAGCAGCCGGGGGGATAGCAATTTTAATGAGCAGTTCTTC. Amino acid sequence: CASSRGDSNFNEQFF.

This clone turned up a few times. The chain links TRBV6-4 to TRBJ2-2, with TRBD1 matching over 9 bases. V was pared by 6 bases and J by 5 bases, with 7 bases of the junction left unmatched. The CDR3 is 15 residues long. The germline CDR1 and CDR2 sequences are MRHNA and SNTAGT. This CDR3 is CASRQRTGVTGELFF. In nucleotides, the CDR3 is TGTGCCAGCAGGCAACGGACAGGGGTTACCGGGGAGCTGTTTTTT.

The chain uses TRBV30 and TRBJ1-4, with D uncertain. The V and J ends lost 7 bases and 7 bases respectively, with 10 bases between them. This CDR3 contains 11 residues. Germline-derived CDR1 and CDR2 are GTSNPN and SVGIG (reference sequence). CDR3 in DNA: TGTGCCTCCGATGGGAGTGAAAAACTGTTTTTT. Its protein product is CASDGSEKLFF.

This clone was seen only a few times. A far larger clone is a single base away, which makes a read error likely. Other DNA sequences in this sample translate to the same CDR3. The V and J genes are TRBV5-1 and TRBJ2-3, with 7 nucleotides matching TRBD2. V shed 2 bases, J shed 0 bases, and the junction held 6 bases outside the gene matches. The CDR3 has 16 residues. Germline V gene sequence: CDR1 SGHRS, CDR2 YFSETQ. CDR3 residues: CASSLGSGVSTDTQYF. The CDR3 DNA follows: TGCGCCAGCAGCTTAGGGAGCGGGGTGAGCACAGATACGCAGTATTTT.

The chain employs TRBV10-1 and TRBJ2-1; possibly TRBD2 for D (5 bases). In germline, CDR1 is WNHNN, CDR2 SYGVQD (reference sequence). V was shortened by 2 bases and J by 0 bases, with 14 bases between the two germline ends. This CDR3 comprises 17 residues. The CDR3 loop reads CASSESGLESSYNEQFF. The CDR3 DNA reads TGCGCCAGCAGTGAGAGTGGACTGGAAAGCTCCTACAATGAGCAGTTCTTC.

The chain recombines TRBV6-5 with TRBJ1-2; D perhaps matches TRBD1 (6 bases). Trimming stripped 4 bases from V and 0 bases from J, with 12 bases between. CDR1 is MNHEY, CDR2 SVGAGI, per germline. There are 15 residues in the CDR3. The CDR3 loop reads CASSLSGDTNYGYTF. The CDR3 DNA reads as TGTGCCAGCAGTTTATCAGGGGACACTAACTATGGCTACACCTTC.